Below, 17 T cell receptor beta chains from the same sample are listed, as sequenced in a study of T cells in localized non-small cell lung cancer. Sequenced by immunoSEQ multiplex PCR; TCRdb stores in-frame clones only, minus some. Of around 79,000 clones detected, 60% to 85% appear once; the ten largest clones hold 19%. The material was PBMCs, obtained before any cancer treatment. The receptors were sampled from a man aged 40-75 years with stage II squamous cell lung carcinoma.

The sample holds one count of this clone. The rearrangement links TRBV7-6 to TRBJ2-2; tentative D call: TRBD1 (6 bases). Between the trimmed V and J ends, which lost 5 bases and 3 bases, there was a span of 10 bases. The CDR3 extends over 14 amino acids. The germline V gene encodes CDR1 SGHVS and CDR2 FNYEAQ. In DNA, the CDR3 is TGTGCCAGCAGCGGACAGAGACACACCGGGGAGCTGTTTTTT. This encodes CASSGQRHTGELFF.

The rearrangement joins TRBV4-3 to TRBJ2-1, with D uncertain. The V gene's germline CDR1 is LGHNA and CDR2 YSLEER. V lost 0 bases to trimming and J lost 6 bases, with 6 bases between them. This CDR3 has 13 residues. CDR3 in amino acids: CASSQDRTNEQFF. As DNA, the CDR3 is TGCGCCAGCAGCCAAGATAGGACCAATGAGCAGTTCTTC.

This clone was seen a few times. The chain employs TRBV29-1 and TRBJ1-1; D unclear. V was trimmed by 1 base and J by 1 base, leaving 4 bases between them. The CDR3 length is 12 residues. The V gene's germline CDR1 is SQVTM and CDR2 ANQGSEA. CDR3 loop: CSVEARNTEAFF. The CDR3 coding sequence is TGCAGCGTTGAAGCCAGGAACACTGAAGCTTTCTTT.

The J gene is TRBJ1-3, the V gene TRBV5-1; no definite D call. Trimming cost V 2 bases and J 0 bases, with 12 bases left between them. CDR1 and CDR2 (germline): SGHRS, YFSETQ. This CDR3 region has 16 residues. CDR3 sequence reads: CASSLTAGVSGNTIYF. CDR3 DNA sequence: TGCGCCAGCAGCTTAACGGCAGGCGTCTCTGGAAACACCATATATTTT.

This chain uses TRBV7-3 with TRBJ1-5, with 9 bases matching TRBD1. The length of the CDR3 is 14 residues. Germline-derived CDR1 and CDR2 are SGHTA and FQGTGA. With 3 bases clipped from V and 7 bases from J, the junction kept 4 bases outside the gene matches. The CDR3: CASSFTGGGQPQHF. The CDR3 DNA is TGTGCCAGCAGCTTTACAGGGGGCGGACAGCCCCAGCATTTT.

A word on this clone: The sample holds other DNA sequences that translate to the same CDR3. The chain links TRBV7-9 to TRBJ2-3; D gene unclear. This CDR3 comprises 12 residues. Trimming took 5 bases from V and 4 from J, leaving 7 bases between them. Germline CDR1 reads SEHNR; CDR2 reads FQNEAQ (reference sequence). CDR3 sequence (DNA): TGTGCCAGCAGCCGAGCGCCAGATACGCAGTATTTT. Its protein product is CASSRAPDTQYF.

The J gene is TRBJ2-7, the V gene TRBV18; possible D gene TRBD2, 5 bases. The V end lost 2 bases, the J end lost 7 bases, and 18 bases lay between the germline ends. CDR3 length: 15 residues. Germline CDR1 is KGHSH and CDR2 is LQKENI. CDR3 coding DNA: TGTGCCAGCTCACCAGGAAACTCCAGCAGGAGGGAGCAGTACTTC. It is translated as CASSPGNSSRREQYF.

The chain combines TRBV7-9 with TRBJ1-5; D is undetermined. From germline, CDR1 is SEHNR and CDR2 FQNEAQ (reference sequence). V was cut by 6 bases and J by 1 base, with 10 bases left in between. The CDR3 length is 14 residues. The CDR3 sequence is CASSPELSNQPQHF. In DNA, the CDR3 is TGTGCCAGCAGTCCCGAGTTGAGCAATCAGCCCCAGCATTTT.

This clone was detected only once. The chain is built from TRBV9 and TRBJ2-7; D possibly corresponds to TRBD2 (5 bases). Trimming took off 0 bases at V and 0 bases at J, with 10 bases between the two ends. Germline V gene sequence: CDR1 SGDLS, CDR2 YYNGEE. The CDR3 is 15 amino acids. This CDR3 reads CASSVGGAASYEQYF. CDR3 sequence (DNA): TGTGCCAGCAGCGTAGGGGGAGCGGCCTCCTACGAGCAGTACTTC.

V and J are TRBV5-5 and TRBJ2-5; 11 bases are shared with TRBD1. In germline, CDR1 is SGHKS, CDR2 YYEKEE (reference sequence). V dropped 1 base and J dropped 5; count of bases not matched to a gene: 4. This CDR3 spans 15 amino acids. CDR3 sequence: CASSLRTGGPETQYF. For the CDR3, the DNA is TGTGCCAGCAGCTTGAGGACAGGGGGCCCGGAGACCCAGTACTTC.

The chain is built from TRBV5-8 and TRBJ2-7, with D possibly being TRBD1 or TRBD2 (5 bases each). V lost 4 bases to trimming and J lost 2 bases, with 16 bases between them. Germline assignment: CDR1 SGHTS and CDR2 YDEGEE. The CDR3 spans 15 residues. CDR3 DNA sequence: TGTGCCAGCAGCCCCGGGAAGGGGCTAACCTACGAGCAGTACTTC. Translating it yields CASSPGKGLTYEQYF.

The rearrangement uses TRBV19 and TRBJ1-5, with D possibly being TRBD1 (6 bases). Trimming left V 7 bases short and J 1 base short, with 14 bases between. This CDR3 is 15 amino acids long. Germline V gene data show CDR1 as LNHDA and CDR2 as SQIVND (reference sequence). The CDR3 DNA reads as TGTGCCAGTACCCCCGGGACACGAAGCAATCAGCCCCAGCATTTT. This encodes CASTPGTRSNQPQHF.

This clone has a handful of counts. In DNA, the CDR3 is TGTGCCAGCAGCTTCTGGTCAGGGACAGGGATCTACGAGCAGTACTTC. Translation: CASSFWSGTGIYEQYF. This chain uses TRBV5-4 with TRBJ2-7; TRBD1 agrees at 9 bases. There are 16 residues in the CDR3. J was trimmed by 3 bases and V by 2 bases; bases with no gene match: 9. CDR1 is SGHNT, CDR2 YYREEE, per germline (reference sequence).

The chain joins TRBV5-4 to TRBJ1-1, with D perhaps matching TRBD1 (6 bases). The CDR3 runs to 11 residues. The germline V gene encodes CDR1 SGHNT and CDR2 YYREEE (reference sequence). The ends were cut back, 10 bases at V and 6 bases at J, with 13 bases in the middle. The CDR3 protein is CAPRTVPEAFF. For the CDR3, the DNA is TGTGCCCCCAGGACAGTTCCTGAAGCTTTCTTT.

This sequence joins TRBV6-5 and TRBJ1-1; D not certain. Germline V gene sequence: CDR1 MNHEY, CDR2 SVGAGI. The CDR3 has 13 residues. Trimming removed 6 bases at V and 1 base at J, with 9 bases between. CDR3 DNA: TGTGCCAGCAGCCGCCTTTGGAACACTGAAGCTTTCTTT. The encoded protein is CASSRLWNTEAFF.

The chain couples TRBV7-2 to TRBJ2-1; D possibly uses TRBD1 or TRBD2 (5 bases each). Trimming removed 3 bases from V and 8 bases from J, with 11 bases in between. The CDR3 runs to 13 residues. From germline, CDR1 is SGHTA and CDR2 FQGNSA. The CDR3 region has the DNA TGTGCCAGCAGCTTTGGGGGTAGGGATGAGCAGTTCTTC. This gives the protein CASSFGGRDEQFF.

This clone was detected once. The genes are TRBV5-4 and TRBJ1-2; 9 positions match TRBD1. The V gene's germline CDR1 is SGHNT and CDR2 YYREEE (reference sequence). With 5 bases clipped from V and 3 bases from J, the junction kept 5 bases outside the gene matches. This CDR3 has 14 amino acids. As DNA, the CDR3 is TGTGCCAGCAGGTCTACAGGGGGCCACTATGGCTACACCTTC. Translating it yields CASRSTGGHYGYTF.